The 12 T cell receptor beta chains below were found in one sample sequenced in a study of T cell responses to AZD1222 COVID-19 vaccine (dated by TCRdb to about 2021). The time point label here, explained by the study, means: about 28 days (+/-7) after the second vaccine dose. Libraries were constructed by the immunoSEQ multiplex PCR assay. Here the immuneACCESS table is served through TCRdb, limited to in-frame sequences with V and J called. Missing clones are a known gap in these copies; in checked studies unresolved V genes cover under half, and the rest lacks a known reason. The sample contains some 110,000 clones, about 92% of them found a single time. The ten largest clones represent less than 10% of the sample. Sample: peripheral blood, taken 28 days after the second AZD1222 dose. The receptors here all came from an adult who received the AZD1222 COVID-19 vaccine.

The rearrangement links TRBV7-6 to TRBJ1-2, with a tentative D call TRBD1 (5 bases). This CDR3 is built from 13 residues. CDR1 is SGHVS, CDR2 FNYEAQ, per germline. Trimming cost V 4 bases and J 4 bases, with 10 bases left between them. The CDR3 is CASSSTVGYGYTF. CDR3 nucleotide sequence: TGTGCCAGCAGCTCGACAGTGGGCTATGGCTACACCTTC. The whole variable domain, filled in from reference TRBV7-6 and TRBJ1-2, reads GAGVSQSPRYKVTKRGQDVALRCDPISGHVSLYWYRQALGQGPEFLTYFNYEAQQDKSGLPNDRFSAERPEGSISTLTIQRTEQRDSAMYRCASSSTVGYGYTFGSGTRLTVV.

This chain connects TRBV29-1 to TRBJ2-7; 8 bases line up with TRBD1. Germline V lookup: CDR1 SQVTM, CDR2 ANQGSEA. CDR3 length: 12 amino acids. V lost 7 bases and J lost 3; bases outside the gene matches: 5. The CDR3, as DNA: TGCAGCGACGGGACAGGCGGCTACGAGCAGTACTTC. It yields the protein CSDGTGGYEQYF.

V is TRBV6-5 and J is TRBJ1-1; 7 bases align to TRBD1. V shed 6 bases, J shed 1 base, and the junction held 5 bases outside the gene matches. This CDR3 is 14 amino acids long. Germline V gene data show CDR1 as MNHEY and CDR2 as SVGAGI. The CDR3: CASRFGQANTEAFF. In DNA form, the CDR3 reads TGTGCCAGCAGATTCGGACAGGCGAACACTGAAGCTTTCTTT.

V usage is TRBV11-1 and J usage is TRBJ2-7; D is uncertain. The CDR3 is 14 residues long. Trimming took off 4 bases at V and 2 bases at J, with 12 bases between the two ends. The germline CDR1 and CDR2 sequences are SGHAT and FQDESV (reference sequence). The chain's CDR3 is CASSSHGPPYEQYF. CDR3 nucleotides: TGTGCCAGCAGCTCCCATGGGCCCCCCTACGAGCAGTACTTC.

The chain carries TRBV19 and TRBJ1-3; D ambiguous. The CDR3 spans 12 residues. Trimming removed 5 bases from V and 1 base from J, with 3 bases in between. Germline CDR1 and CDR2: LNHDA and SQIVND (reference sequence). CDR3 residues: CASSDSGNTIYF. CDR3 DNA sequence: TGTGCCAGTAGTGATTCTGGAAACACCATATATTTT.

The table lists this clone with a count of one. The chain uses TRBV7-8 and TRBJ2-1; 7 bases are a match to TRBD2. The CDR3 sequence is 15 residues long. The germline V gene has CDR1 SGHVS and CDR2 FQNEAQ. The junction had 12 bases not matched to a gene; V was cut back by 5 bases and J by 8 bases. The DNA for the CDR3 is TGTGCCAGCAGCCCGGGACTATCCCCCTGGGATGAGCAGTTCTTC. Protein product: CASSPGLSPWDEQFF. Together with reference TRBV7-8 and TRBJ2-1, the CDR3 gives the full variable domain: GAGVSQSPRYKVAKRGQDVALRCDPISGHVSLFWYQQALGQGPEFLTYFQNEAQLDKSGLPSDRFFAERPEGSVSTLKIQRTQQEDSAVYLCASSPGLSPWDEQFFGPGTRLTVL.

DNA for the CDR3: TGTGCCAGCAGTGAACCTCTTCCGTACGAGCAGTACTTC. Translating it yields CASSEPLPYEQYF. The chain couples TRBV6-1 to TRBJ2-7, with unresolved D. From germline, CDR1 is MNHNS and CDR2 SASEGT. V shed 2 bases and J shed 4 bases, with 9 bases lying between them. This CDR3 contains 13 residues.

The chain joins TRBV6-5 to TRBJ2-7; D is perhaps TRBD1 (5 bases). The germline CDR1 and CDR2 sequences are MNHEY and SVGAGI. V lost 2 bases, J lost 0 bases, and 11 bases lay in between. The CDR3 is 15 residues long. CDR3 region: CASSYGQGRSYEQYF. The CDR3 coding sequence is TGTGCCAGCAGTTACGGGCAGGGTCGCTCCTACGAGCAGTACTTC.

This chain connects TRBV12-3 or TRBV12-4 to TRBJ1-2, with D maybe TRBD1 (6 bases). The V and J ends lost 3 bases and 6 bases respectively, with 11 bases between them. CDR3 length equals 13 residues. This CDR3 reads CASSLGARDGYTF. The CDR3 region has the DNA TGTGCCAGCAGTTTGGGGGCGCGGGATGGCTACACCTTC.

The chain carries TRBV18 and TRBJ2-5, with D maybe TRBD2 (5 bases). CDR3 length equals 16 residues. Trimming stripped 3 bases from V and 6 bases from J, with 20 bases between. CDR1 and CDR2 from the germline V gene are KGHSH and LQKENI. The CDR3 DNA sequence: TGTGCCAGCTCACCCCAGATTGACTACTCGAGGCAGACCCAGTACTTC. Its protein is CASSPQIDYSRQTQYF.

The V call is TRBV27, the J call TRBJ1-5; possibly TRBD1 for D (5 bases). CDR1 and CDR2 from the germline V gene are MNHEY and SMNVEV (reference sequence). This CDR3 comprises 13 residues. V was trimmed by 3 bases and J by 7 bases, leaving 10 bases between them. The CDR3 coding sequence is TGTGCCAGCAGTTTCAGGGATTACCAGCCCCAGCATTTT. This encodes CASSFRDYQPQHF.

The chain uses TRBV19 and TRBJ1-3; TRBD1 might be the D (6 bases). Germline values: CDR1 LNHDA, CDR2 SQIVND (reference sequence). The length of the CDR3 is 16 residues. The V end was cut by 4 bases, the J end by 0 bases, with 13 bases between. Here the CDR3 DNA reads TGTGCCAGTAGTAAGCAGGGGCAGCCCTCTGGAAACACCATATATTTT. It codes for CASSKQGQPSGNTIYF.